The 30 T cell receptor beta chains presented below share a single source sample, sequenced in a study of T cell repertoires in cytomegalovirus infection (dated by TCRdb to about 2019). The sample was run on an Illumina HiSeq 1500. Using fastp at Q25 and MiXCR, TCRdb reprocessed the public reads and kept productive beta chains. Each CDR3 protein appears once, grouped with its most common genes and DNA. The sample contains a few hundred thousand distinct CDR3 sequences, less than 30% of them found a single time. Of the sample, roughly an eighth falls within the top ten clones. Specimen: PBMCs. The source of these receptors is a human donor in good health (CMV status not recorded). Some clones in this sample may be carry-over from other donors' samples.

The chain couples TRBV6-2 or TRBV6-3 to TRBJ2-3; D call uncertain. The V end was cut by 4 bases, the J end by 6 bases, with 14 bases between. This CDR3 has 14 residues. Germline V gene sequence: CDR1 MNHEY, CDR2 SVGEGT. CDR3 sequence reads: CASSSGPGRDTQYF. The CDR3 DNA sequence: TGTGCCAGCAGTTCCGGCCCCGGTCGGGATACGCAGTATTTT.

This clonotype was counted at least ten times. The junction departs from the called germline gene at one end, perhaps through a read error. This chain joins TRBV11-3 and TRBJ2-1, with TRBD2 matching 11 bases. The CDR3 covers 15 residues. CDR1 and CDR2 (germline): SGHNT, YENEEA. As DNA, the CDR3 is TGCGCCAGCAGCCAAGGGACTAGCGGATACAATGAGCAGTTCTTC. Translation: CASSQGTSGYNEQFF.

This clonotype was counted only a few times. The genes are TRBV7-9 and TRBJ2-3; 10 bases align to TRBD2. Germline CDR1 and CDR2: SEHNR and FQNEAQ (reference sequence). The ends lost 6 bases at V and 2 bases at J; junction bases unmatched: 8. The CDR3 contains 16 residues. This CDR3 is CASSPLAGAATDTQYF. CDR3 sequence (DNA): TGTGCCAGCAGTCCCCTAGCGGGAGCTGCCACAGATACGCAGTATTTT.

This clonotype has more than one count but fewer than ten. The chain combines TRBV11-3 with TRBJ2-1; 7 positions agree with TRBD2. The CDR3 consists of 15 residues. Germline CDR1 and CDR2: SGHNT and YENEEA. With V trimmed by 5 bases and J by 1 base, 5 bases remained unmatched. The chain's CDR3 is CASSKAGRSYNEQFF. Here the CDR3 DNA reads TGTGCCAGCAGCAAAGCGGGAAGGTCCTACAATGAGCAGTTCTTC.

The chain links TRBV7-9 to TRBJ1-5; D is unclear. This CDR3 has 15 residues. Trimming cost V 5 bases and J 0 bases, with 11 bases left between them. Germline CDR1 SEHNR, CDR2 FQNEAQ (reference sequence). CDR3 coding DNA: TGTGCCAGCAGCCCAGAGCGGGATAGCAATCAGCCCCAGCATTTT. Translated: CASSPERDSNQPQHF. The entire variable domain, with the rest obtained from reference TRBV7-9 and TRBJ1-5, is as follows: DTGVSQNPRHKITKRGQNVTFRCDPISEHNRLYWYRQTLGQGPEFLTYFQNEAQLEKSRLLSDRFSAERPKGSFSTLEIQRTEQGDSAMYLCASSPERDSNQPQHFGDGTRLSIL.

This clonotype has more than one count but fewer than ten. This chain links TRBV19 with TRBJ2-3; D gene uncertain. Germline V gives CDR1 LNHDA, CDR2 SQIVND (reference sequence). The CDR3 consists of 13 residues. Trimming took 7 bases from V and 1 from J, leaving 9 bases between them. CDR3 nucleotide sequence: TGTGCCAGTATGAGTTACGGCACAGATACGCAGTATTTT. Protein sequence: CASMSYGTDTQYF.

This clonotype has a count of ten or more. The V call is TRBV2, the J call TRBJ1-4; no firm D call. The length of the CDR3 is 14 residues. From germline, CDR1 is SNHLY and CDR2 FYNNEI. V lost 3 bases to trimming and J lost 1 base, with 6 bases between them. CDR3 region: CASSEGLTNEKLFF. The CDR3 region has the DNA TGTGCCAGCAGTGAGGGATTAACTAATGAAAAACTGTTTTTT.

The chain is built from TRBV6-2 or TRBV6-3 and TRBJ2-1, with TRBD2 matching over 11 bases. The V gene end was trimmed by 6 bases and the J gene end by 5 bases; junction bases not matched to a gene: 12. CDR1 MNHEY and CDR2 SVGEGT come from the germline V gene. The CDR3 totals 17 residues. The CDR3: CASSRPGLAGGNNEQFF. In nucleotides, the CDR3 is TGTGCCAGCAGCCGACCCGGGTTAGCGGGAGGGAACAATGAGCAGTTCTTC.

CDR3 bases: TGTGCCAGCAGCTTAGGAGGGTCGAGGGATTACGAGCAGTACGTC. Protein sequence: CASSLGGSRDYEQYV. This rearrangement joins TRBV11-3 to TRBJ2-7; the D gene is possibly TRBD2 (5 bases). CDR1 and CDR2 from the germline V gene are SGHNT and YENEEA. The CDR3 sequence is 15 residues long. V lost 1 base to trimming and J lost 4 bases, with 14 bases between them.

This clonotype was counted a few times. The V gene is TRBV20-1, the J gene TRBJ1-6; TRBD1 is a possible D gene (6 bases). The CDR3 has 17 residues. V was clipped by 3 bases and J by 2 bases, with 17 bases between them. Per the germline V gene, CDR1 is DFQATT and CDR2 is SNEGSKA (reference sequence). The CDR3, as DNA: TGCAGTGCTAGGAAAACACAGGGCCCTCCCTATAATTCACCCCTCCACTTT. Its protein is CSARKTQGPPYNSPLHF.

This clonotype was detected once. The rearrangement joins TRBV7-2 to TRBJ1-1; D remains ambiguous. V lost 1 base, J lost 4 bases, and 16 bases lay in between. This CDR3 spans 16 amino acids. The V gene's germline CDR1 is SGHTA and CDR2 FQGNSA. The CDR3 DNA is TGTGCCAGCAGCTTAGGTCCCGCAGCCTTGGGCACTGAAGCTTTCTTT. Its protein product is CASSLGPAALGTEAFF.

This clonotype occurred a few times. This sequence joins TRBV6-1 and TRBJ2-5; 10 bases are a match to TRBD2. J lost 9 bases, V lost 1 base, and 2 bases had no gene match. CDR3 size: 13 residues. Per the germline V gene, CDR1 is MNHNS and CDR2 is SASEGT. CDR3 region: CASSEGTSGSQYF. Here the CDR3 DNA reads TGTGCCAGCAGTGAAGGGACTAGCGGATCCCAGTACTTC.

This clonotype was recorded at least ten times. V usage is TRBV7-2 and J usage is TRBJ1-1, with D possibly TRBD1 on 6 matching bases. Germline V gives CDR1 SGHTA, CDR2 FQGNSA. The germline V and J ends were trimmed by 4 bases and 7 bases, with 16 bases remaining between them. This CDR3 contains 14 residues. The CDR3: CASSYREGRGEAFF. Here the CDR3 DNA reads TGTGCCAGCAGCTACAGGGAGGGGCGGGGTGAAGCTTTCTTT.

This clonotype was detected many times. The chain couples TRBV11-2 to TRBJ2-3; 9 bases fit TRBD1. V dropped 5 bases and J dropped 4; count of bases not matched to a gene: 10. The CDR3 contains 16 residues. Germline-derived CDR1 and CDR2 are SGHAT and FQNNGV. CDR3 coding DNA: TGTGCCAGCAGCCGCGCGGACAGGGGAAGGGCAGATACGCAGTATTTT. This translates into CASSRADRGRADTQYF.

This clonotype has more than one count but fewer than ten. The chain links TRBV11-2 to TRBJ2-5; D gene unclear. This CDR3 is 14 amino acids long. V lost 1 base and J 1 base, leaving 7 bases between the germline ends. Germline values: CDR1 SGHAT, CDR2 FQNNGV. The CDR3 loop is CASSLVMGQETQYF. CDR3 DNA sequence: TGTGCCAGCAGCTTAGTTATGGGCCAAGAGACCCAGTACTTC.

This clonotype occurred many times. This chain links TRBV7-2 with TRBJ1-5; D is unclear. Germline CDR1 SGHTA, CDR2 FQGNSA. The CDR3 is 13 residues long. V shed 3 bases and J shed 3 bases, with 6 bases lying between them. The DNA of the CDR3 is TGTGCCAGCAGCTTGCAAGTCAATCAGCCCCAGCATTTT. Amino acids: CASSLQVNQPQHF.

This clonotype showed up just a few times. V and J are TRBV7-2 and TRBJ2-1; 10 nucleotides match TRBD1. There are 15 residues in the CDR3. Trimming removed 5 bases from V and 5 bases from J; junction bases left unmatched: 6. Germline V CDR1 and CDR2: SGHTA, FQGNSA. CDR3 protein: CASSLWGQGHNEQFF. DNA for the CDR3: TGTGCCAGCAGCCTATGGGGACAGGGGCACAATGAGCAGTTCTTC.

This clonotype was counted only a few times. The DNA for the CDR3 is TGCAGCGTCGAGGGTACTAGCGGGACAACCTACGAGCAGTACTTC. This gives the protein CSVEGTSGTTYEQYF. The chain joins TRBV29-1 to TRBJ2-7, with TRBD2 identical over 10 bases. J was trimmed by 2 bases and V by 6 bases; bases with no gene match: 10. The CDR3 has 15 residues. Germline V gene lookup returns CDR1 SQVTM and CDR2 ANQGSEA.

This clonotype was seen a handful of times. The J gene is TRBJ2-7, the V gene TRBV6-5; 7 bases line up with TRBD1. The length of the CDR3 is 16 residues. Germline V gives CDR1 MNHEY, CDR2 SVGAGI. With 0 bases clipped from V and 2 bases from J, the junction kept 7 bases outside the gene matches. The CDR3 region has the DNA TGTGCCAGCAGTTACTCGGTAGGCCAGGGGGCCTACGAGCAGTACTTC. This gives the protein CASSYSVGQGAYEQYF.

This clonotype was seen a few times. V is TRBV4-1 and J is TRBJ2-5; D may be TRBD2 (5 bases). The V end was cut by 4 bases, the J end by 5 bases, with 14 bases between. The CDR3 sequence is 14 residues long. In germline, CDR1 is MGHRA, CDR2 YSYEKL. CDR3 DNA sequence: TGCGCCAGCAGCCTCGGGGTGTTGTTGGAGACCCAGTACTTC. The encoded protein is CASSLGVLLETQYF.

V is TRBV27 and J is TRBJ2-1, with 10 bases aligning to TRBD2. The germline gives CDR1 MNHEY, CDR2 SMNVEV (reference sequence). The trim removed 4 bases at V and 8 bases at J, leaving 11 bases unmatched. The CDR3 consists of 16 residues. CDR3 sequence (DNA): TGTGCCAGCAGTTATCTGTCTGCTAGCGGGAGTGATGAGCAGTTCTTC. It specifies CASSYLSASGSDEQFF.

This chain joins TRBV19 and TRBJ2-7, with 10 nucleotides matching TRBD1. Germline CDR1 and CDR2: LNHDA and SQIVND (reference sequence). This CDR3 spans 15 amino acids. Trimming cost V 4 bases and J 6 bases; bases outside gene matches: 9. The CDR3 reads CASSTGTGVGSEQYF. CDR3 nucleotide sequence: TGTGCCAGTAGTACCGGGACAGGGGTCGGCAGCGAGCAGTACTTC.

The chain recombines TRBV12-3 or TRBV12-4 with TRBJ2-7, with D uncertain. The CDR3 is 12 residues long. V was trimmed by 4 bases and J by 2 bases, leaving 6 bases between them. This chain's CDR3 is CASSSRAYEQYF. The CDR3 DNA follows: TGTGCCAGCAGTTCGAGAGCCTACGAGCAGTACTTC.

V usage is TRBV14 and J usage is TRBJ2-2; D is uncertain. The germline V gene has CDR1 SGHDN and CDR2 FVKESK. The CDR3 totals 13 residues. Deletions cut 3 bases from V and 6 bases from J, with 8 bases between. The CDR3 is CASSQPLSGELFF. DNA for the CDR3: TGTGCCAGCAGCCAGCCCCTCTCCGGGGAGCTGTTTTTT. The variable domain in full, completed from reference TRBV14 and TRBJ2-2, reads EAGVTQFPSHSVIEKGQTVTLRCDPISGHDNLYWYRRVMGKEIKFLLHFVKESKQDESGMPNNRFLAERTGGTYSTLKVQPAELEDSGVYFCASSQPLSGELFFGEGSRLTVL.

The rearrangement joins TRBV20-1 to TRBJ2-5; 11 bases agree with TRBD1. The trim removed 0 bases at V and 4 bases at J, leaving 4 bases unmatched. Germline V lookup: CDR1 DFQATT, CDR2 SNEGSKA (reference sequence). CDR3 size: 15 residues. CDR3 sequence reads: CSAREMGQGGETQYF. The CDR3, as DNA: TGCAGTGCTAGAGAGATGGGACAGGGGGGAGAGACCCAGTACTTC.

The rearrangement joins TRBV4-1 to TRBJ1-3; TRBD1 might be the D (6 bases). Trimming cost V 3 bases and J 0 bases, with 15 bases left between them. Germline V gene sequence: CDR1 MGHRA, CDR2 YSYEKL. The CDR3 is 17 amino acids. As DNA, the CDR3 is TGCGCCAGCAGCCAGTCGTGGGGGGCGAGCTCTGGAAACACCATATATTTT. This gives the protein CASSQSWGASSGNTIYF.

The V call is TRBV10-2, the J call TRBJ2-3; 8 bases fit TRBD1. The CDR3 runs to 15 residues. V trimming: 6 bases; J trimming: 2 bases; junction bases outside the gene matches: 7. CDR1 is WSHSY and CDR2 is SAAADI in the germline V gene. CDR3 sequence: CASRRTGGYTDTQYF. DNA for the CDR3: TGCGCCAGCAGGCGTACAGGGGGTTACACAGATACGCAGTATTTT.

The chain employs TRBV20-1 and TRBJ1-3; D gene uncertain. The CDR3 is 14 residues long. With 0 bases removed from V and 0 bases from J, the gap between germline ends came to 6 bases. Germline V gene lookup returns CDR1 DFQATT and CDR2 SNEGSKA (reference sequence). The CDR3 sequence: CSAREPLSGNTIYF. The CDR3 coding sequence is TGCAGTGCTAGAGAACCCCTCTCTGGAAACACCATATATTTT.

A few counts support this clonotype. V is TRBV6-2 or TRBV6-3 and J is TRBJ2-7; 8 nucleotides match TRBD2. Germline CDR1 and CDR2: MNHEY and SVGEGT. The CDR3 consists of 15 residues. After removal of 5 bases from V and 1 base from J, the junction contained 7 bases not matched to a gene. This CDR3 is CASSHGLAISYEQYF. The DNA of the CDR3 is TGTGCCAGCAGTCATGGACTAGCAATATCCTACGAGCAGTACTTC.

This clonotype showed up just a few times. The chain joins TRBV5-6 to TRBJ2-1; 12 bases are shared with TRBD2. The CDR3 spans 18 residues. V shed 3 bases and J 2 bases; nucleotides not matched to a gene: 9. Germline V lookup: CDR1 SGHDT, CDR2 YYEEEE. The CDR3 sequence is CASSSYRLAGETYNEQFF. As DNA, the CDR3 is TGTGCCAGCAGCTCGTATCGACTAGCGGGAGAGACCTACAATGAGCAGTTCTTC. Full variable domain (outside the CDR3, taken from reference TRBV5-6 and TRBJ2-1): DAGVTQSPTHLIKTRGQQVTLRCSPKSGHDTVSWYQQALGQGPQFIFQYYEEEERQRGNFPDRFSGHQFPNYSSELNVNALLLGDSALYLCASSSYRLAGETYNEQFFGPGTRLTVL.